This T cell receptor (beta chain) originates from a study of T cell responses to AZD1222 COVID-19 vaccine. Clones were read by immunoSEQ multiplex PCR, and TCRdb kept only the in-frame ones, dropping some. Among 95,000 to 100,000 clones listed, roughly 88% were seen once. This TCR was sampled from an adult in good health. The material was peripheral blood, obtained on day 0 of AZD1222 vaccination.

In DNA, the CDR3 is TGTGCCAGCAGTTTAACTATCTACGAGCAGTACTTC. Translated: CASSLTIYEQYF. The chain recombines TRBV28 with TRBJ2-7; no reliable D call. Between the trimmed V and J ends, which lost 2 bases and 3 bases, there was a span of 5 bases. The CDR3 has 12 amino acids. Looked up from germline, CDR1 is MDHEN and CDR2 is SYDVKM. Based on the CDR3 plus reference TRBV28 and TRBJ2-7, the full variable domain is DVKVTQSSRYLVKRTGEKVFLECVQDMDHENMFWYRQDPGLGLRLIYFSYDVKMKEKGDIPEGYSVSREKKERFSLILESASTNQTSMYLCASSLTIYEQYFGPGTRLTVT.